The clone carrying this T cell receptor (beta chain) showed up many times. Its specificity is not known. This entry is derived from a study of regulatory T cells in long-lasting Graves disease. Study-wide findings and caveats: The small sample size may have reduced accuracy.

Both iRepertoire HTBI primers and Arm-PCR of CDR3 regions were used to build the TCR beta libraries. One entry per CDR3 protein results from TCRdb running MiXCR on the multiplex PCR reads. The sample yields some 470,000 distinct CDR3 sequences, 20% to 25% seen once. The time point here: persistent/refractory GD, antithyroid drugs over 5 years with positive TRAb. The TCR library used RNA extracted from PBMCs. The sequence was collected from a female donor with Graves disease. The specimen was peripheral blood mononuclear cells (PBMCs), collected when the disease was refractory, from a patient treated with antithyroid drugs.

The CDR3 coding sequence is TGTGCCAGCAGTTCACGGACAGGCTACAATGAGCAGTTCTTC. Encoded protein: CASSSRTGYNEQFF. The chain employs TRBV11-1 and TRBJ2-1, with 7 bases lining up with TRBD1. Germline V CDR1 and CDR2: SGHAT, FQDESV (reference sequence). J gave up 3 bases and V 6 bases, and 5 bases lay outside the gene matches. The CDR3 is 14 amino acids.